This entry lists 19 T cell receptor beta chains sequenced from one sample in a study of cytomegalovirus exposure and HLA in healthy donors. Researchers ran the PCR with 60 Vbeta and 13 Jbeta primers. The repertoire was sequenced with immunoSEQ multiplex PCR; TCRdb's copy has only in-frame clones and lacks some. Of under 200,000 clones in the sample, around 76% are singletons; the top ten hold over 1.1%. The sequencing input was PBMCs. The receptor source for this set is a man in his 60s in good health and CMV-seronegative.

This clone appeared once. The chain uses TRBV4-3 and TRBJ1-6; perhaps TRBD1 as D (6 bases). Germline V gene sequence: CDR1 LGHNA, CDR2 YSLEER. The ends were cut back, 0 bases at V and 3 bases at J, with 9 bases in the middle. The CDR3 runs to 16 residues. CDR3 DNA sequence: TGCGCCAGCAGCCAAGAGGGGGGGCTCTATAATTCACCCCTCCACTTT. Protein: CASSQEGGLYNSPLHF.

J is TRBJ1-1 and V is TRBV10-3; no clear D. CDR1 ENHRY and CDR2 SYGVKD come from the germline V gene. Trimming removed 0 bases from V and 3 bases from J, with 11 bases in between. This CDR3 is built from 15 residues. As DNA, the CDR3 is TGTGCCATCAGTGAGTCATCCGGGGTTGACACTGAAGCTTTCTTT. Translating gives CAISESSGVDTEAFF.

The J gene is TRBJ2-5, the V gene TRBV9; 9 bases are shared with TRBD2. CDR1 is SGDLS, CDR2 YYNGEE, per germline. V gave up 0 bases and J gave up 7 bases; unmatched junction bases: 7. The CDR3 spans 15 residues. CDR3 in amino acids: CASSVGTSAAGTQYF. DNA of the CDR3: TGTGCCAGCAGCGTAGGGACTAGCGCCGCGGGGACCCAGTACTTC.

This chain joins TRBV11-2 and TRBJ2-3, with 10 bases aligning to TRBD2. V dropped 2 bases and J dropped 3; count of bases not matched to a gene: 2. Germline V gene data show CDR1 as SGHAT and CDR2 as FQNNGV. The length of the CDR3 is 15 residues. CDR3 amino acids: CASSLRLAGTDTQYF. The CDR3 nucleotides read TGTGCCAGCAGCTTAAGACTAGCGGGTACAGATACGCAGTATTTT.

This chain joins TRBV10-3 and TRBJ2-7; TRBD1 is a possible D gene (5 bases). V was shortened by 0 bases and J by 6 bases, with 12 bases between the two germline ends. This CDR3 region has 14 residues. Germline values: CDR1 ENHRY, CDR2 SYGVKD. CDR3 residues: CAISESTGAGEQYF. The CDR3, as DNA: TGTGCCATCAGTGAGTCGACTGGGGCAGGCGAGCAGTACTTC.

V and J are TRBV19 and TRBJ1-2; 8 bases are shared with TRBD1. This CDR3 is 14 amino acids long. After removal of 6 bases from V and 3 bases from J, the junction contained 6 bases not matched to a gene. CDR1 and CDR2 from the germline V gene are LNHDA and SQIVND (reference sequence). The CDR3, as DNA: TGTGCCAGTAGAATGACAGGGGACGACTATGGCTACACCTTC. Amino acids: CASRMTGDDYGYTF.

The genes are TRBV18 and TRBJ2-7; TRBD2 agrees at 12 bases. V lost 2 bases, J lost 5 bases, and 7 bases stayed unmatched. Germline CDR1 is KGHSH and CDR2 is LQKENI. The CDR3 is 16 residues long. As DNA, the CDR3 is TGTGCCAGCTCACCAGTCCAGACTAGCGGGAGAAACGAGCAGTACTTC. Protein product: CASSPVQTSGRNEQYF.

A note on this clone: The sample contains more than one DNA sequence encoding this CDR3. The chain carries TRBV5-1 and TRBJ1-2; 9 bases line up with TRBD1. The CDR3 is made up of 15 amino acids. Germline V gene sequence: CDR1 SGHRS, CDR2 YFSETQ. Losses at the gene ends were 0 bases for V and 2 bases for J; bases not matched to a gene: 2. The CDR3 sequence: CASSLGDRANYGYTF. Here the CDR3 DNA reads TGCGCCAGCAGCTTGGGGGACAGGGCGAACTATGGCTACACCTTC. The variable domain in full, with the rest retrieved from reference TRBV5-1 and TRBJ1-2, is KAGVTQTPRYLIKTRGQQVTLSCSPISGHRSVSWYQQTPGQGLQFLFEYFSETQRNKGNFPGRFSGRQFSNSRSEMNVSTLELGDSALYLCASSLGDRANYGYTFGSGTRLTVV.

The chain couples TRBV30 to TRBJ2-5, with D possibly TRBD2 on 6 matching bases. CDR1 and CDR2 from the germline V gene are GTSNPN and SVGIG (reference sequence). This CDR3 is 15 amino acids long. V lost 3 bases and J lost 4, with 18 bases in between. CDR3 coding DNA: TGTGCCTGGAGCCCCGGGACCCTGGGGGGAGAGACCCAGTACTTC. This gives the protein CAWSPGTLGGETQYF.

The rearrangement uses TRBV18 and TRBJ1-2; 7 bases are a match to TRBD1. After removal of 0 bases from V and 6 bases from J, the junction contained 1 base not matched to a gene. The length of the CDR3 is 13 residues. CDR1 KGHSH and CDR2 LQKENI come from the germline V gene. Here the CDR3 reads CASSPPQGDGYTF. CDR3 nucleotide sequence: TGTGCCAGCTCACCACCGCAGGGGGATGGCTACACCTTC.

The chain recombines TRBV7-2 with TRBJ2-5; 12 nucleotides line up with TRBD2. J lost 1 base, V lost 5 bases, and 14 bases had no gene match. Germline CDR1 reads SGHTA; CDR2 reads FQGNSA. The CDR3 is 19 residues long. CDR3 amino acids: CASSRPSGRADGFQETQYF. The CDR3 region has the DNA TGTGCCAGCAGCAGGCCTAGCGGGAGGGCCGATGGGTTCCAAGAGACCCAGTACTTC.

V usage is TRBV18 and J usage is TRBJ1-4; 7 bases are shared with TRBD1. Germline V gene sequence: CDR1 KGHSH, CDR2 LQKENI. V trimming: 1 base; J trimming: 8 bases; junction bases outside the gene matches: 7. The CDR3 is 15 residues long. This CDR3 is CASSPQEQGREKLFF. CDR3 DNA sequence: TGTGCCAGCTCACCACAGGAACAGGGGCGGGAAAAACTGTTTTTT.

This chain uses TRBV7-8 with TRBJ2-2, with D possibly being TRBD1 (6 bases). Germline values: CDR1 SGHVS, CDR2 FQNEAQ. Trimming removed 4 bases from V and 6 bases from J, with 12 bases in between. This CDR3 has 14 amino acids. Here the CDR3 reads CASSSTGYAGELFF. Written as DNA, the CDR3 is TGTGCCAGCAGCTCCACAGGGTACGCCGGGGAGCTGTTTTTT.

This clone was observed a few times. The rearrangement joins TRBV6-5 to TRBJ2-7; D perhaps matches TRBD1 (6 bases). The CDR3 is 14 amino acids. V dropped 0 bases and J dropped 2 bases, with 8 bases sitting between them. Germline loops: CDR1 MNHEY, CDR2 SVGAGI. Here the CDR3 DNA reads TGTGCCAGCAGTTACTCTGCAGGGGCCTACGAGCAGTACTTC. It yields the protein CASSYSAGAYEQYF.

This chain uses TRBV18 with TRBJ2-3; 7 bases fit TRBD2. The V gene end was trimmed by 3 bases and the J gene end by 4 bases; junction bases not matched to a gene: 4. CDR1 is KGHSH and CDR2 is LQKENI in the germline V gene. CDR3 length: 14 amino acids. In DNA form, the CDR3 reads TGTGCCAGCTCACCGACTAGCCTCGCAGATACGCAGTATTTT. The encoded protein is CASSPTSLADTQYF.

This sequence joins TRBV9 and TRBJ2-1; 14 bases agree with TRBD2. The CDR3 is 19 residues long. V lost 0 bases, J lost 0 bases, and 5 bases stayed unmatched. The germline V gene encodes CDR1 SGDLS and CDR2 YYNGEE. CDR3 loop: CASSVGTSGGSRSYNEQFF. The CDR3 nucleotides read TGTGCCAGCAGCGTAGGGACTAGCGGGGGGTCCCGCTCCTACAATGAGCAGTTCTTC.

The CDR3 bases are TGTGCCAGCAGTTACAGGGAGGCCTCCTACGAGCAGTACTTC. As protein: CASSYREASYEQYF. This chain uses TRBV6-6 with TRBJ2-7, with D possibly TRBD2 on 6 matching bases. Per germline, CDR1 MNHNY and CDR2 SVGAGI (reference sequence). The CDR3 is 14 amino acids. The V gene lost 2 bases and the J gene lost 0 bases, with 8 bases spanning the gap.

In its sample, this clone was seen once. The J gene is TRBJ2-1, the V gene TRBV28; 11 bases agree with TRBD2. Per germline, CDR1 MDHEN and CDR2 SYDVKM. CDR3 length equals 17 residues. V shed 4 bases and J 8 bases; nucleotides not matched to a gene: 13. The CDR3 nucleotides read TGTGCCAGCAGTTCCCCGGGTCTTAGCGGGAGGGACGATGAGCAGTTCTTC. It translates to CASSSPGLSGRDDEQFF.

V and J are TRBV18 and TRBJ2-7, with TRBD1 matching 8 bases. Trimming cost V 2 bases and J 6 bases; bases outside gene matches: 9. The CDR3 extends over 15 amino acids. Germline CDR1 and CDR2: KGHSH and LQKENI. The DNA of the CDR3 is TGTGCCAGCTCACCAGTATCTGGACAGGGATCCGAGCAGTACTTC. Its translation is CASSPVSGQGSEQYF.